This record concerns one T cell receptor (beta chain) sequence. Trimming removed 1 base at V and 2 bases at J, with 9 bases between. There are 15 residues in the CDR3. Germline lookup yields CDR1 SGHRS and CDR2 YFSETQ. This sample stems from a study of blood T cell repertoires in COVID-19. Method: immunoSEQ multiplex PCR; TCRdb's copy keeps in-frame clones and lacks some. The sample holds approximately 390,000 clones, about 87% seen once. The sequence derives from a woman aged 45-60 years who had recovered from COVID-19. Sequencing was done on a sample of PBMCs or T cells enriched from blood (not recorded which). The chain is built from TRBV5-1 and TRBJ2-2; D is possibly TRBD2 (5 bases). In DNA, the CDR3 is TGCGCCAGCAGCTTGAGTCGGGGAAACACCGGGGAGCTGTTTTTT. This encodes CASSLSRGNTGELFF.